This T cell receptor beta chain was identified during a study of identical twins. TCRdb used MiXCR to reprocess the 5' RACE reads, holding one entry per CDR3 protein. The data contain some 660,000 distinct CDR3 sequences, over 8.5% of them singletons. Germline loops: CDR1 MNHEY, CDR2 SVGAGI. Trimming cost V 2 bases and J 8 bases, with 12 bases left between them. This CDR3 contains 14 residues. In addition, the sample was reused for a study of yellow fever vaccine responses in identical twins.

The sample comprised PBMCs. This clonotype originated in a woman younger than 30 in good health. The genes are TRBV6-5 and TRBJ2-2; the D is unclear. CDR3 residues: CASSYPARKGELFF. The DNA for the CDR3 is TGTGCCAGCAGTTACCCGGCCAGGAAAGGGGAGCTGTTTTTT.